These 21 T cell receptor beta chains share one sample of origin, sequenced in a study of Ad26.COV2.S vaccination and SARS-CoV-2 variants. The treatment was: about 20 received Ad26.COV2.S at low or high dose, single or two shots; several received placebo; per-sample allocation not given. Each sample was drawn 63 days after the first injection (of vaccine or placebo). The protocol was immunoSEQ multiplex PCR, while the TCRdb copy is restricted to in-frame clones and leaves out a portion. This sample yields around 300,000 clones, of which roughly 90% are seen a single time; 4.5% to 7% belongs to the top ten. This specimen was peripheral blood, taken in a trial of Ad26.COV2.S vaccine versus placebo. The receptors come from a person between 18 and 65 years old who received the Ad26.COV2.S COVID-19 vaccine or a placebo.

This clone was observed once. The chain uses TRBV4-3 and TRBJ1-1; D uncertain. CDR1 and CDR2 (germline): LGHNA, YSLEER. This CDR3 region has 16 residues. The ends were cut back, 1 base at V and 10 bases at J, with 22 bases in the middle. The CDR3 bases are TGCGCCAGCAGCCAAGCACGGAGCCGGAACACTGACGGAGCTTTCTTT. This encodes CASSQARSRNTDGAFF.

The V call is TRBV11-2, the J call TRBJ1-1, with no clear D. CDR1 is SGHAT and CDR2 is FQNNGV in the germline V gene. Trimming took off 5 bases at V and 2 bases at J, with 6 bases between the two ends. The CDR3 consists of 12 residues. The DNA for the CDR3 is TGTGCCAGCAGCACTACCAACACTGAAGCTTTCTTT. As protein: CASSTTNTEAFF. The variable domain in full, completed from reference TRBV11-2 and TRBJ1-1, reads EAGVAQSPRYKIIEKRQSVAFWCNPISGHATLYWYQQILGQGPKLLIQFQNNGVVDDSQLPKDRFSAERLKGVDSTLKIQPAKLEDSAVYLCASSTTNTEAFFGQGTRLTVV.

CDR3 DNA sequence: TGTGCCAGTAGTATAGGGTGGGGGGAGCTAAGCAATGAGCAGTTCTTC. As protein: CASSIGWGELSNEQFF. The chain recombines TRBV19 with TRBJ2-1; a weak D match, TRBD2 (6 bases). The CDR3 totals 16 residues. Germline V lookup: CDR1 LNHDA, CDR2 SQIVND (reference sequence). Trimming pared 1 base from V and 6 bases from J, leaving 16 bases between.

The chain combines TRBV6-5 with TRBJ1-2, with 7 positions matching TRBD1. Looked up from germline, CDR1 is MNHEY and CDR2 is SVGAGI. The ends lost 2 bases at V and 4 bases at J; junction bases unmatched: 7. The CDR3 extends over 15 amino acids. CDR3 residues: CASSYQGGEPYGYTF. The CDR3, as DNA: TGTGCCAGCAGTTACCAGGGGGGAGAGCCCTATGGCTACACCTTC.

The gene calls are TRBV6-2 or TRBV6-3 and TRBJ2-1, with D maybe TRBD2 (7 bases). CDR3 length equals 12 residues. The ends were cut back, 0 bases at V and 13 bases at J, with 10 bases in the middle. CDR1 and CDR2 (germline): MNHEY, SVGEGT. The CDR3 sequence: CASSYSGGLQFF. DNA for the CDR3: TGTGCCAGCAGTTACTCGGGGGGGCTTCAGTTCTTC.

The V and J genes are TRBV2 and TRBJ2-5; TRBD2 matches 7 bases. V trimming: 7 bases; J trimming: 5 bases; junction bases outside the gene matches: 7. The CDR3 has 13 residues. Per the germline V gene, CDR1 is SNHLY and CDR2 is FYNNEI. CDR3 DNA sequence: TGTGCCAGCAAGTCGGGAGGTGGGGAGACCCAGTACTTC. It encodes CASKSGGGETQYF.

The chain is built from TRBV5-1 and TRBJ2-5; possibly TRBD2 for D (6 bases). This CDR3 has 15 amino acids. From germline, CDR1 is SGHRS and CDR2 YFSETQ. V lost 2 bases and J lost 4, with 15 bases in between. The CDR3 sequence: CASSLPGVSLETQYF. Here the CDR3 DNA reads TGCGCCAGCAGCTTACCGGGGGTCTCTTTAGAGACCCAGTACTTC.

The chain carries TRBV7-2 and TRBJ2-5; D unclear. This CDR3 has 12 residues. Looked up from germline, CDR1 is SGHTA and CDR2 is FQGNSA. V was trimmed by 8 bases and J by 0 bases, leaving 7 bases between them. CDR3 in amino acids: CASATYQETQYF. CDR3 DNA: TGTGCCAGCGCCACATACCAAGAGACCCAGTACTTC. The full variable domain, with the rest looked up from reference TRBV7-2 and TRBJ2-5, is GAGVSQSPSNKVTEKGKDVELRCDPISGHTALYWYRQSLGQGLEFLIYFQGNSAPDKSGLPSDRFSAERTGGSVSTLTIQRTQQEDSAVYLCASATYQETQYFGPGTRLLVL.

The V call is TRBV24-1, the J call TRBJ2-3; 8 bases match TRBD1. V lost 3 bases, J lost 4 bases, and 8 bases stayed unmatched. The CDR3 runs to 16 residues. Germline CDR1 and CDR2: KGHDR and SFDVKD. CDR3 sequence: CATSDPGGKGADTQYF. Here the CDR3 DNA reads TGTGCCACCAGTGATCCAGGGGGCAAAGGAGCAGATACGCAGTATTTT.

The CDR3 DNA reads TGTGCCAGCAGTATCAGGGTTGAGTATGGCTACACCTTC. This sequence encodes CASSIRVEYGYTF. This chain uses TRBV28 with TRBJ1-2; a possible D gene is TRBD1 (5 bases). Germline loops: CDR1 MDHEN, CDR2 SYDVKM. V gave up 5 bases and J gave up 5 bases, with 12 bases separating them. The CDR3 is 13 amino acids.

This chain connects TRBV7-9 to TRBJ2-6, with unresolved D. CDR1 and CDR2 (germline): SEHNR, FQNEAQ (reference sequence). CDR3 size: 16 residues. V lost 4 bases to trimming and J lost 2 bases, with 12 bases between them. The DNA of the CDR3 is TGTGCCAGCAGCTCACCTACCTACCCTGGGGCCAACGTCCTGACTTTC. It is translated as CASSSPTYPGANVLTF.

This chain links TRBV20-1 with TRBJ1-2; D uncertain. Germline V gene lookup returns CDR1 DFQATT and CDR2 SNEGSKA (reference sequence). CDR3 length: 11 residues. Trimming took 6 bases from V and 4 from J, leaving 9 bases between them. CDR3 DNA sequence: TGCAGTGCCAAAAAAACCTATGGCTACACCTTC. The encoded protein is CSAKKTYGYTF.

The rearrangement joins TRBV7-9 to TRBJ2-3; 9 bases map to TRBD2. Germline V CDR1 and CDR2: SEHNR, FQNEAQ (reference sequence). CDR3 size: 17 residues. The V segment lost 4 bases and the J segment 0 bases; nucleotides outside the gene matches: 8. The CDR3 coding sequence is TGTGCCAGCAGCTCCCGCCGAGCGGGGGGAAGCACAGATACGCAGTATTTT. Translation gives CASSSRRAGGSTDTQYF.

The CDR3 region is CASSLMENTEAFF. In DNA, the CDR3 is TGCGCCAGCAGCTTGATGGAGAACACTGAAGCTTTCTTT. The chain links TRBV5-1 to TRBJ1-1; no clear D. The CDR3 totals 13 residues. Trimming took off 1 base at V and 1 base at J, with 5 bases between the two ends. The V gene's germline CDR1 is SGHRS and CDR2 YFSETQ.

This chain connects TRBV5-1 to TRBJ2-7; the D gene is possibly TRBD2 (5 bases). V shed 1 base and J shed 5 bases, with 13 bases lying between them. The CDR3 is 14 residues long. Germline values: CDR1 SGHRS, CDR2 YFSETQ. The CDR3 protein is CASSLSALGNEQYF. The CDR3 DNA is TGCGCCAGCAGCTTGAGTGCCCTCGGGAACGAGCAGTACTTC.

In regard to this clone: The sample contains more than one DNA sequence encoding this CDR3. The chain joins TRBV7-9 to TRBJ1-2; D is unclear. The ends were cut back, 1 base at V and 2 bases at J, with 5 bases in the middle. This CDR3 is 13 amino acids long. Per germline, CDR1 SEHNR and CDR2 FQNEAQ (reference sequence). CDR3 DNA sequence: TGTGCCAGCAGCTTAGGACCGAACTATGGCTACACCTTC. It codes for CASSLGPNYGYTF.

This clone appeared once. The chain employs TRBV29-1 and TRBJ1-1; no clear D gene. CDR1 and CDR2 (germline): SQVTM, ANQGSEA. CDR3 length: 11 amino acids. Trimming took off 4 bases at V and 1 base at J, with 4 bases between the two ends. The CDR3 DNA is TGCAGCGTTGGGGCGAACACTGAAGCTTTCTTT. Encoded protein: CSVGANTEAFF. Full variable domain (outside the CDR3, taken from reference TRBV29-1 and TRBJ1-1): SAVISQKPSRDICQRGTSLTIQCQVDSQVTMMFWYRQQPGQSLTLIATANQGSEATYESGFVIDKFPISRPNLTFSTLTVSNMSPEDSSIYLCSVGANTEAFFGQGTRLTVV.

This chain connects TRBV6-5 to TRBJ2-1; D may correspond to TRBD1 or TRBD2 (5 bases each). This CDR3 is 12 amino acids long. Germline V lookup: CDR1 MNHEY, CDR2 SVGAGI. V lost 7 bases to trimming and J lost 9 bases, with 13 bases between them. The CDR3 region is CASTSGGVEQFF. Here the CDR3 DNA reads TGTGCCAGCACCAGTGGGGGAGTTGAGCAGTTCTTC.

This clone has just a few counts. This chain links TRBV2 with TRBJ2-7; 10 nucleotides agree with TRBD2. With V trimmed by 6 bases and J by 2 bases, 7 bases remained unmatched. CDR1 and CDR2 (germline): SNHLY, FYNNEI. The CDR3 runs to 15 residues. CDR3: CASRSLAGVAYEQYV. The CDR3 DNA sequence: TGTGCCAGCAGAAGTCTAGCGGGAGTCGCCTACGAGCAGTACGTC.

The rearrangement links TRBV24-1 to TRBJ2-1, with D possibly TRBD2 on 5 matching bases. This CDR3 region has 12 residues. Trimming pared 3 bases from V and 7 bases from J, leaving 6 bases between. Germline V lookup: CDR1 KGHDR, CDR2 SFDVKD. The CDR3 DNA reads as TGTGCCACCAGTGATCCGGGGAATGAGCAGTTCTTC. Translated: CATSDPGNEQFF.

The chain joins TRBV11-3 to TRBJ2-7; 8 positions agree with TRBD2. The CDR3 spans 14 residues. J gave up 2 bases and V 11 bases, and 11 bases lay outside the gene matches. CDR1 and CDR2 from the germline V gene are SGHNT and YENEEA. CDR3 in amino acids: CAFGGGTTTYEQYV. In DNA form, the CDR3 reads TGTGCCTTCGGGGGGGGGACCACCACCTACGAGCAGTACGTC.